These 2 T cell receptor beta chains came from one sample sequenced in a study of graft-versus-host responses after intestinal transplantation. The protocol was immunoSEQ multiplex PCR, while the TCRdb copy is restricted to in-frame clones and leaves out a portion. The sample has approximately 9,300 clones, 90% to 95% seen once. The source was bone marrow, collected about 500 days after intestinal transplantation. The receptors were sampled from a human patient who received an intestinal transplant, so some T cells may come from the graft donor.

The chain combines TRBV6-4 with TRBJ1-2; the match to TRBD1 covers 8 bases. The V and J ends lost 3 bases and 4 bases, in that order; junction bases with no gene match: 13. This CDR3 comprises 17 residues. In germline, CDR1 is MRHNA, CDR2 SNTAGT. The chain's CDR3 is CASSEEAGTGYIYGYTF. The CDR3 region has the DNA TGTGCCAGCAGTGAAGAAGCCGGGACAGGTTACATCTATGGCTACACCTTC.

J is TRBJ1-1 and V is TRBV5-6; D gene unclear. From germline, CDR1 is SGHDT and CDR2 YYEEEE. The CDR3 consists of 14 residues. Trimming took off 4 bases at V and 1 base at J, with 11 bases between the two ends. CDR3 DNA sequence: TGTGCCAGCAGCCCACCGGGAGGGAACACTGAAGCTTTCTTT. Translating it yields CASSPPGGNTEAFF.